Sequencing of this T cell receptor (beta chain) was carried out in a study of blood T cells in healthy people across ages. CDR3 size: 19 residues. Germline V gene sequence: CDR1 SGHDT, CDR2 YYEEEE. Per-sample PBMC isolation yielded at least 7 million cells. Broader study findings: Diversity of TCR beta per million T cells declined in a roughly linear way with age. Whereas aged donors had fewer naive CD4+ cells, long-lived donors had more of them and higher diversity.

Comment on this clonotype: What it binds is not known.

The second PCR ran about 6 to 11 cycles with a sample-barcoded 5' primer and J-beta primers. Every cDNA molecule carried a tag from a template-switch adaptor bearing 12 random nucleotides. TCRdb ran MiXCR on the 5' RACE reads and lists one entry per CDR3 protein. Of roughly 1,500,000 distinct CDR3 sequences in the sample, 42% were seen once. V usage is TRBV5-6 and J usage is TRBJ2-1; 11 bases align to TRBD2. The J call is in doubt because the DNA end fits TRBJ2-7 better. The TCR sequence derives from a woman in her late teens or twenties in good health. The sequenced sample was blood. Here the CDR3 reads CASSPRTSGGPTSYNEQYF. The CDR3 DNA reads TGTGCCAGCAGCCCAAGAACTAGCGGGGGACCGACCTCCTACAATGAGCAGTACTTC.